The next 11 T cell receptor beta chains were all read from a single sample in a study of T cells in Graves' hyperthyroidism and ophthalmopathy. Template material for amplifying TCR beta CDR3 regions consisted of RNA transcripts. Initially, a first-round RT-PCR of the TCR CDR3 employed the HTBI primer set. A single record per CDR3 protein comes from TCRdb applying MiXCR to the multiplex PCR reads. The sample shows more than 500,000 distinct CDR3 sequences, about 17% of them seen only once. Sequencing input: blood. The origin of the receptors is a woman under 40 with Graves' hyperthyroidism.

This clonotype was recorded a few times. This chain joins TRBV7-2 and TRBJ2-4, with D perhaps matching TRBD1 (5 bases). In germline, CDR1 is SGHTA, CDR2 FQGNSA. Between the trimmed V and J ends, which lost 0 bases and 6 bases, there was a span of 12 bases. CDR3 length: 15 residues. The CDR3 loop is CASSLAGAQGNIQYF. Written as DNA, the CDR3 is TGTGCCAGCAGCTTAGCTGGAGCGCAGGGAAACATTCAGTACTTC. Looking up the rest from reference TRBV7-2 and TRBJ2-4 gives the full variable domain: GAGVSQSPSNKVTEKGKDVELRCDPISGHTALYWYRQSLGQGLEFLIYFQGNSAPDKSGLPSDRFSAERTGGSVSTLTIQRTQQEDSAVYLCASSLAGAQGNIQYFGAGTRLSVL.

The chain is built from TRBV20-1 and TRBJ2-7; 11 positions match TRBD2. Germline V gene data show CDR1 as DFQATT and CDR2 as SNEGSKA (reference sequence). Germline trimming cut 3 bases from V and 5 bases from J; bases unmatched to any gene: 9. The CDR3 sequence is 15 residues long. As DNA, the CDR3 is TGCAGTGCTAGGGAACTAGCGGGAGTTTCCCACGAGCAGTACTTC. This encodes CSARELAGVSHEQYF.

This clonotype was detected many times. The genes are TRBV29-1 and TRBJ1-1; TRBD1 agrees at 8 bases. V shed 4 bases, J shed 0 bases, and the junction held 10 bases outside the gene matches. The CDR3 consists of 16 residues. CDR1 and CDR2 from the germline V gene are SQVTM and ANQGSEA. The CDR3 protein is CSVVGVRGRMNTEAFF. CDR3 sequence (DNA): TGCAGCGTTGTTGGTGTCAGGGGGCGGATGAACACTGAAGCTTTCTTT.

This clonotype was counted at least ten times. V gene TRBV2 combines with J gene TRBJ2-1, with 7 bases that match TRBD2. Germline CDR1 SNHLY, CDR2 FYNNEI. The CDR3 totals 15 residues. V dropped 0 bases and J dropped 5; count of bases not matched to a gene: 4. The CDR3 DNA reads TGTGCCAGCAGTGAAGCGCGACTAGCCCACAATGAGCAGTTCTTC. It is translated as CASSEARLAHNEQFF. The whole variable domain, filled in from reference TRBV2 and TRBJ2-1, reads EPEVTQTPSHQVTQMGQEVILRCVPISNHLYFYWYRQILGQKVEFLVSFYNNEISEKSEIFDDQFSVERPDGSNFTLKIRSTKLEDSAMYFCASSEARLAHNEQFFGPGTRLTVL.

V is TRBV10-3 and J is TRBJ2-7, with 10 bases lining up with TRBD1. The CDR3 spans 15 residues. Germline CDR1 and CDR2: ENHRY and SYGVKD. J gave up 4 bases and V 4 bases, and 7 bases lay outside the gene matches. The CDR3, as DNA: TGTGCCATCAGTGGGGGGACAGGGGTTGGGTACGAGCAGTACTTC. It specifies CAISGGTGVGYEQYF.

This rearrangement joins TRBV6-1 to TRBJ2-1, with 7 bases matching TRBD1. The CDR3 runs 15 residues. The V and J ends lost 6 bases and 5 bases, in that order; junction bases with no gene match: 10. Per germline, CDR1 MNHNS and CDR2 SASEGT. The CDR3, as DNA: TGTGCCAGCAGCTCCCCCGGGACAGTCAACAATGAGCAGTTCTTC. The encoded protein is CASSSPGTVNNEQFF.

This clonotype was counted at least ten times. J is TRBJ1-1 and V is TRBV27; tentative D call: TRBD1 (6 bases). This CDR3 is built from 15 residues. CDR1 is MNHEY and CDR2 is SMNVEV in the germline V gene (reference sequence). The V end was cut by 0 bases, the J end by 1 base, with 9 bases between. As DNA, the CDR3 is TGTGCCAGCAGTTTATCAGGGGGGTGGAACACTGAAGCTTTCTTT. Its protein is CASSLSGGWNTEAFF.

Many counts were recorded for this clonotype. This chain's CDR3 is CATSDLPSWGRFTDTQYF. CDR3 sequence (DNA): TGTGCCACCAGTGATTTGCCCTCGTGGGGGAGGTTCACAGATACGCAGTATTTT. The chain links TRBV24-1 to TRBJ2-3; D possibly corresponds to TRBD2 (6 bases). The V gene lost 0 bases and the J gene lost 2 bases, with 17 bases spanning the gap. Looked up from germline, CDR1 is KGHDR and CDR2 is SFDVKD. The CDR3 extends over 18 amino acids.

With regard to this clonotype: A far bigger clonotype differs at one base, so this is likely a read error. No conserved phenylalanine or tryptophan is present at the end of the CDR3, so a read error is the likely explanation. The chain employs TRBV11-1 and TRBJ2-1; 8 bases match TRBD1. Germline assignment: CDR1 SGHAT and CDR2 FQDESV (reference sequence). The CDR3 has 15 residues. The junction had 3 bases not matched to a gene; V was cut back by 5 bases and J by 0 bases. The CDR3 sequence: CASSRTGGSYNEQFL. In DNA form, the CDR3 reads TGTGCCAGCAGCCGTACAGGGGGCTCCTACAATGAGCAGTTCCTC.

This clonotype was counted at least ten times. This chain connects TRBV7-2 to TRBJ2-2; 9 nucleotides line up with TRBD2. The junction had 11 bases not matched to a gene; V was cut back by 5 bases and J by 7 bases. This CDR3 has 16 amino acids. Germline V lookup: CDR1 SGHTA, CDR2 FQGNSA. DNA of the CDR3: TGTGCCAGCAGCCCACTCCCGGGACTAGCAGGCGGGGAGCTGTTTTTT. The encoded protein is CASSPLPGLAGGELFF.

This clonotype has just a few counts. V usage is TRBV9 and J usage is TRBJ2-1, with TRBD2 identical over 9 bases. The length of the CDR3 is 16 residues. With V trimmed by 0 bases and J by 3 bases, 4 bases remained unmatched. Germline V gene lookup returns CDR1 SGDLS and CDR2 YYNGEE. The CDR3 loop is CASSVVGSGSYNEQFF. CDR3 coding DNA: TGTGCCAGCAGCGTAGTCGGTAGCGGGAGCTACAATGAGCAGTTCTTC.